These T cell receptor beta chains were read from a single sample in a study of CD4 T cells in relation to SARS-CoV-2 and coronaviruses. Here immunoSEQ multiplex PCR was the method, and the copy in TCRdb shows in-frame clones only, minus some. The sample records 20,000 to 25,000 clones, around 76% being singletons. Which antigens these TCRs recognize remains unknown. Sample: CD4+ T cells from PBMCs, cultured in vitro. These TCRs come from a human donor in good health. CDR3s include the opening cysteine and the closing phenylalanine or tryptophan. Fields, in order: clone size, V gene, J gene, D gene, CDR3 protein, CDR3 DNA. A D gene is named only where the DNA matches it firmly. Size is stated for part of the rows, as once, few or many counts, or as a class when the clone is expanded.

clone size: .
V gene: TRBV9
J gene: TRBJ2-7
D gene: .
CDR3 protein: CASRAGLGEGSYEQYF
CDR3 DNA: TGTGCCAGCAGGGCAGGCCTAGGAGAGGGTAGCTACGAGCAGTACTTC

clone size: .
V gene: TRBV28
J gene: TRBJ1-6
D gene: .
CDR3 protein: CASNTGSNNSPLHF
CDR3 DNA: TGTGCCAGCAATACGGGATCTAATAATTCACCCCTCCACTTT

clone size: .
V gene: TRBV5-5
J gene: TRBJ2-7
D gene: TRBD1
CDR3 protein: CASSLGGTGSYEQYF
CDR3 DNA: TGTGCCAGCAGCTTGGGAGGGACAGGGTCCTACGAGCAGTACTTC

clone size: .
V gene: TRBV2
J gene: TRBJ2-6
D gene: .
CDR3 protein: CASKSGAGANVLTF
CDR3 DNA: TGTGCCAGCAAGTCTGGGGCTGGGGCCAACGTCCTGACTTTC

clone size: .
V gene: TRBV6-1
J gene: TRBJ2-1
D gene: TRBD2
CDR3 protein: CASSDLLAGPYNEQFF
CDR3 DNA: TGTGCCAGCAGTGACCTACTAGCGGGCCCATACAATGAGCAGTTCTTC

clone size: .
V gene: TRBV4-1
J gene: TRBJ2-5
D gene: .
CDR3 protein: CASSLGLVQETQYF
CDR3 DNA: TGCGCCAGCAGTTTAGGACTGGTCCAAGAGACCCAGTACTTC

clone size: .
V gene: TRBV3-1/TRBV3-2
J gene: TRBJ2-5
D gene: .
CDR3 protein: CASSQGGGGETQYF
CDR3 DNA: TGTGCCAGCAGCCAAGGAGGAGGCGGAGAGACCCAGTACTTC

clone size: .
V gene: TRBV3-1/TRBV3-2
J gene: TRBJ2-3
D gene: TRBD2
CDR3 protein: CASSQASGSWVDTQYF
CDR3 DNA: TGTGCCAGCAGCCAGGCTAGCGGGAGCTGGGTGGATACGCAGTATTTT

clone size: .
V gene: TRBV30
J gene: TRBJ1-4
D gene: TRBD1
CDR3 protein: CAWSSRTGGFEKLFF
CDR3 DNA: TGTGCCTGGAGTTCCAGGACAGGGGGCTTTGAAAAACTGTTTTTT

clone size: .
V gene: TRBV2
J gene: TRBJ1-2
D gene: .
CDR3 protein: CASSTGLSWSYGYTF
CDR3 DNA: TGTGCCAGCAGCACCGGGCTAAGTTGGAGCTATGGCTACACCTTC

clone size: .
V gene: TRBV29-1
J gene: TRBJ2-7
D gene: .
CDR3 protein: CSVFITSYEQYF
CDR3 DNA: TGCAGCGTATTCATTACCTCCTACGAGCAGTACTTC

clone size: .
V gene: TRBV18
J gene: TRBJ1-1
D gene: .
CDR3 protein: CASSRGDEGTEAFF
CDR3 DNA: TGTGCCAGCTCCCGAGGGGATGAGGGGACTGAAGCTTTCTTT

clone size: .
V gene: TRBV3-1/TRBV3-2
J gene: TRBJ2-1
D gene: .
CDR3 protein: CASSHRYNEQFF
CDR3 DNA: TGTGCCAGCAGCCATAGATACAATGAGCAGTTCTTC

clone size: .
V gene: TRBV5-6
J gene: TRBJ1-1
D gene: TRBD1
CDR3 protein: CASSLPGTGGSGTFF
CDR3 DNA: TGTGCCAGCAGCTTACCAGGGACAGGGGGTTCTGGGACTTTCTTT

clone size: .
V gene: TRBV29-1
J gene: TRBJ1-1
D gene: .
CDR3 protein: CSYDRNTEAFF
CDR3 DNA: TGCAGCTACGACAGAAACACTGAAGCTTTCTTT

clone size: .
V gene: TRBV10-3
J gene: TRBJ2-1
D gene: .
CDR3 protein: CAISGPYNEQFF
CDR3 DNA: TGTGCCATCAGTGGGCCTTACAATGAGCAGTTCTTC

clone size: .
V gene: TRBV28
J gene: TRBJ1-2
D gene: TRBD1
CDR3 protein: CAIQGNYGYTF
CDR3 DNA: TGTGCCATACAGGGGAACTATGGCTACACCTTC

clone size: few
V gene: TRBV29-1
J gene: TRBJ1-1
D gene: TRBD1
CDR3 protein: CSVQGASGTEAFF
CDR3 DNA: TGCAGCGTTCAGGGGGCTAGCGGCACTGAAGCTTTCTTT

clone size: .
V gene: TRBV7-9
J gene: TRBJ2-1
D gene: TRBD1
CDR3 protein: CASSLTGSNEQFF
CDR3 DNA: TGTGCCAGCAGCTTGACAGGGAGCAATGAGCAGTTCTTC

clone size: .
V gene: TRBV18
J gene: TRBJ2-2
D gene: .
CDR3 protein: CASSPKRAGELFF
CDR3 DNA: TGTGCCAGCTCACCAAAGCGAGCCGGGGAGCTGTTTTTT

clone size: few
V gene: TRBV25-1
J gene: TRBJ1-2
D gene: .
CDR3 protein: CASTSGSGGYTF
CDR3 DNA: TGTGCCAGCACCTCAGGGTCTGGAGGCTACACCTTC

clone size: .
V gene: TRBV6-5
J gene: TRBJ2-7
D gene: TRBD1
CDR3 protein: CASSYSKQGMTYEQYF
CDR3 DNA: TGTGCCAGCAGTTACTCGAAACAGGGGATGACCTACGAGCAGTACTTC

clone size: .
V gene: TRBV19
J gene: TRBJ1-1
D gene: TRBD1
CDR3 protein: CASSILTGGTTEAFF
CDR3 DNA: TGTGCCAGTAGTATCTTGACAGGGGGCACCACTGAAGCTTTCTTT

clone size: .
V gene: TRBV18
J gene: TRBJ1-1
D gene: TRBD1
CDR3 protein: CATTGTGGENTEAFF
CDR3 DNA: TGTGCCACGACGGGGACAGGGGGCGAAAACACTGAAGCTTTCTTT

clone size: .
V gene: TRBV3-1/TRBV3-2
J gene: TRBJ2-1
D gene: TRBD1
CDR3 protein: CASSQESWTGGDNEQFF
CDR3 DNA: TGTGCCAGCAGCCAAGAATCTTGGACAGGAGGAGACAATGAGCAGTTCTTC

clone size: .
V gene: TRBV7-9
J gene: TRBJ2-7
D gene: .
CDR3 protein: CASSSTYEQYF
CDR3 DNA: TGTGCCAGCAGCTCTACCTACGAGCAGTACTTC

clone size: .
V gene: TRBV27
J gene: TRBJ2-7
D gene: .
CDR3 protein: CASSLTGYEQYF
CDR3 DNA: TGTGCCAGCAGTCTCACAGGGTACGAGCAGTACTTC

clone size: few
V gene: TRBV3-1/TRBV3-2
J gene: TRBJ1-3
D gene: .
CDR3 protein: CASSLSLASGNTIYF
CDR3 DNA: TGTGCCAGCAGCCTAAGCCTAGCCTCTGGAAACACCATATATTTT

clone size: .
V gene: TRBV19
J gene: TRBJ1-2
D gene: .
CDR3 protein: CASSIDPGRRFNYGYTF
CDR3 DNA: TGTGCCAGTAGTATAGACCCGGGCCGCCGGTTTAACTATGGCTACACCTTC

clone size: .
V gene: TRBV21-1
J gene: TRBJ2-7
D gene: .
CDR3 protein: CASSKKGSLTAYEQYF
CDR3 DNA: TGTGCCAGCAGCAAAAAAGGGAGTTTGACGGCCTACGAGCAGTACTTC

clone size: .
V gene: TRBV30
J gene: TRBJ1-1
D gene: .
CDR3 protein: CAWVKGQMNTEAFF
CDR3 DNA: TGTGCCTGGGTTAAGGGACAAATGAACACTGAAGCTTTCTTT

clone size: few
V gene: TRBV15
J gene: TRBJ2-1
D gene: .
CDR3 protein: CATSIVDEQFF
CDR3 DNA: TGTGCCACCAGCATCGTCGATGAGCAGTTCTTC

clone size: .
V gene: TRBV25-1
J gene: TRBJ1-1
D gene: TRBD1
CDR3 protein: CASRGQVNTEAFF
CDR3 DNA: TGTGCCAGCAGGGGACAGGTGAACACTGAAGCTTTCTTT

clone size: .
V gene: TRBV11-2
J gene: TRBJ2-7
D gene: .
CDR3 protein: CASSKADILRYEQYF
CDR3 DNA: TGTGCCAGCAGCAAGGCCGACATCCTACGCTACGAGCAGTACTTC

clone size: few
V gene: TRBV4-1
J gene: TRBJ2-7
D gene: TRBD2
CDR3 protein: CASSRGLAGGPWYEQYF
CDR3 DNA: TGCGCCAGCAGCCGAGGACTAGCGGGAGGGCCATGGTACGAGCAGTACTTC

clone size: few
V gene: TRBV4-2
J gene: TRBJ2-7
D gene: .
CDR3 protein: CASSVDYPEREQYF
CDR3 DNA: TGTGCCAGCAGCGTTGACTATCCCGAACGGGAGCAGTACTTC

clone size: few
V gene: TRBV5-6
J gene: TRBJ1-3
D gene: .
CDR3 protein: CASSSKSSGNTIYF
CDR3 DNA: TGTGCCAGCAGCTCTAAGAGCTCTGGAAACACCATATATTTT

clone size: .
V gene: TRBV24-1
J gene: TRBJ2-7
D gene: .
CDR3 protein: CATAASDSPSSYEQYF
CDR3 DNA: TGTGCCACCGCAGCGTCTGACTCGCCCTCTTCTTACGAGCAGTACTTC

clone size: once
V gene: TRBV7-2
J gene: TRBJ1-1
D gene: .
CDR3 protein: CASSLGWGRRAAFF
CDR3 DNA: TGTGCCAGCAGCCTAGGGTGGGGGCGGCGGGCAGCTTTCTTT

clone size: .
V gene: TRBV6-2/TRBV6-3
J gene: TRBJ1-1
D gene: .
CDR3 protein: CASSYSWDTEAFF
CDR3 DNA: TGTGCCAGCAGTTACTCGTGGGACACCGAAGCTTTCTTT

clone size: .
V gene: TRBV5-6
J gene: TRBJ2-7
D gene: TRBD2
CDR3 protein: CASSRSSGSDEQYF
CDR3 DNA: TGTGCCAGCAGCCGTTCTAGCGGGAGTGACGAGCAGTACTTC

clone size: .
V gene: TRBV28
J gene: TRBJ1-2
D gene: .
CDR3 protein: CASSFPGGNGYTF
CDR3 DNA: TGTGCCAGCAGTTTTCCCGGGGGCAATGGCTACACCTTC

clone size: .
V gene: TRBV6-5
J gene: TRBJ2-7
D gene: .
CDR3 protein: CASSYSATGLEQYF
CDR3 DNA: TGTGCCAGCAGTTACTCCGCAACAGGGCTAGAGCAGTACTTC

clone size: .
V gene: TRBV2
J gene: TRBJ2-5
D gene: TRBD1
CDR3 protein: CASSPSLDRQETQYF
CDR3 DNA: TGTGCCAGCAGTCCTTCATTGGACAGGCAAGAGACCCAGTACTTC

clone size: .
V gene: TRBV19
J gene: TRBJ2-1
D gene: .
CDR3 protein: CASSQRDWQFF
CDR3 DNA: TGTGCCAGTAGTCAGAGGGACTGGCAGTTCTTC

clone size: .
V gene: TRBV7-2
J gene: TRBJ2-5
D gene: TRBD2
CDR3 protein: CASSSGLAGPQETQYF
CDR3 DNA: TGTGCCAGCAGCTCCGGACTAGCGGGTCCCCAAGAGACCCAGTACTTC

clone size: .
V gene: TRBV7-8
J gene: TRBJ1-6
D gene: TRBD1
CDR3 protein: CASSSPPGTGLSSYNSPLHF
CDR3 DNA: TGTGCCAGCAGCTCGCCCCCCGGGACAGGACTTAGCTCCTATAATTCACCCCTCCACTTT

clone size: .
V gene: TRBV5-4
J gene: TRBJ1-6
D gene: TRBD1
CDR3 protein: CASSSDQGVSPLHF
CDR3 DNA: TGTGCCAGCAGCTCCGACCAGGGGGTTTCACCCCTCCACTTT

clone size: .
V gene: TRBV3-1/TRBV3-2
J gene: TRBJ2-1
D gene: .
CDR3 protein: CASSQDLGGQGNEQFF
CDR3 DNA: TGTGCCAGCAGCCAAGATTTGGGCGGGCAAGGCAATGAGCAGTTCTTC

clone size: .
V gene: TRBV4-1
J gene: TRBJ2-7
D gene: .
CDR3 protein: CASSQEGGGSYEQYF
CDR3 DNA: TGCGCCAGCAGCCAAGAGGGGGGTGGGTCCTACGAGCAGTACTTC

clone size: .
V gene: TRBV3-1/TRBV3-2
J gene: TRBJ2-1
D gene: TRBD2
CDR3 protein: CASSLGGGDISGQFF
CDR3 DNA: TGTGCCAGCAGCCTGGGGGGGGGAGATATCTCTGGGCAGTTCTTC

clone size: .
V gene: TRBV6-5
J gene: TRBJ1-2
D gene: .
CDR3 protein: CASSYSVQGLHGYTF
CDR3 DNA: TGTGCCAGCAGTTACTCGGTACAGGGACTGCATGGCTACACCTTC

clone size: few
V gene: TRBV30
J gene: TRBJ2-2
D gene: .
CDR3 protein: CAWRESSSIPTGELFF
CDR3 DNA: TGTGCCTGGAGGGAATCTAGCTCTATCCCCACCGGGGAGCTGTTTTTT

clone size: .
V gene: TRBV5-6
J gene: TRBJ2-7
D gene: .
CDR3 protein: CASSFTGIGEQYF
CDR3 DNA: TGTGCCAGCAGCTTCACAGGGATTGGGGAGCAGTACTTC

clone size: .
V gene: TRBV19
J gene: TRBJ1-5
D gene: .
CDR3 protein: CASNHREVQPQHF
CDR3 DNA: TGTGCCAGTAACCACAGGGAGGTTCAGCCCCAGCATTTT

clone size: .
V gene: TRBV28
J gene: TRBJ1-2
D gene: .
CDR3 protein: CASSLNRADFNYGYTF
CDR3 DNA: TGTGCCAGCAGTTTAAACCGCGCGGATTTCAACTATGGCTACACCTTC

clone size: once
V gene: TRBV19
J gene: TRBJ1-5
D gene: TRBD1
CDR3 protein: CASSTTGGNQPQHF
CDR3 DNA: TGTGCCAGTAGTACTACAGGGGGCAATCAGCCCCAGCATTTT

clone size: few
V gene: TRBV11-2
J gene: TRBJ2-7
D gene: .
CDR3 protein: CASSLDSLSEQYF
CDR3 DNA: TGTGCCAGCAGCTTGGACAGTCTCTCCGAGCAGTACTTC

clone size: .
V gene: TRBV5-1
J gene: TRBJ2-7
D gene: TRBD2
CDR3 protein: CASRREREHHEQYF
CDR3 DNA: TGCGCCAGCAGGCGAGAGCGGGAGCACCACGAGCAGTACTTC